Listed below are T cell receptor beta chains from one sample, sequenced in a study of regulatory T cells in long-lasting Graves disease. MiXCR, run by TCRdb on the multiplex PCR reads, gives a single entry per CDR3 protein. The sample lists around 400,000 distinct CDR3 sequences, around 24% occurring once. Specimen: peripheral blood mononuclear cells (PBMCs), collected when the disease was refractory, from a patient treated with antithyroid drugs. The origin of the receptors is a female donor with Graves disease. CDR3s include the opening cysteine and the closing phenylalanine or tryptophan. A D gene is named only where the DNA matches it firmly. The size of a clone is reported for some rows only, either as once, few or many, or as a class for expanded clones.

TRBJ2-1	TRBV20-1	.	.	TGCAGTGCTAGATACGCCCTATACAATGAGCAGTTCTTC	CSARYALYNEQFF
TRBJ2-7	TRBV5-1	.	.	TGCGCCAGCCGTTACTCCACAGGGCGCGAGCAGTACTTC	CASRYSTGREQYF
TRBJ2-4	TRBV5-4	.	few	TGTGCCAGCAGCGCATCGGGAGTTCAGTACTTC	CASSASGVQYF
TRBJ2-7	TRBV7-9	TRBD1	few	TGTGCCAGCAGCCCGAGACAGGGTTCATACTACGAGCAGTACTTC	CASSPRQGSYYEQYF
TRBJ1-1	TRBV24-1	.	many	TGTGCCACCATGGAAACAGGGAACACTGAAGCTTTCTTT	CATMETGNTEAFF
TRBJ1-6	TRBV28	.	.	TGTGCCAGCCAAATCCGGGACAACTATAATTCACCCCTCCACTTT	CASQIRDNYNSPLHF
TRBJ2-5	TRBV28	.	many	TGTGCCAGCAGCTTTGGTGGGGCCGGTGAGACCCAGTACTTC	CASSFGGAGETQYF
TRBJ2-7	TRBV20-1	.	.	TGCAGTGCTAGAGGGGGTGGGGACTACGAGCAGTACTTC	CSARGGGDYEQYF
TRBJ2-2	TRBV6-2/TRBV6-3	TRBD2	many	TGTGCCAGCAGGACTAGCGGGAACACCGGGGAGCTGTTTTTT	CASRTSGNTGELFF
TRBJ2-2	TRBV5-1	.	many	TGCGCCAGCAGCTTGGCCGAGGCCGGGGAGCTGTTTTTT	CASSLAEAGELFF
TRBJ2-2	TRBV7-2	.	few	TGTGCCAGCAGCCGCCTCTCTAGCCTGGGGTCCGGGGAGCTGTTTTTT	CASSRLSSLGSGELFF
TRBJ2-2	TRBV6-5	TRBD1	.	TGTGCCAGCAGTTGGGGACAGGGGGCTCTTAACACCGGGGAGCTGTTTTTT	CASSWGQGALNTGELFF
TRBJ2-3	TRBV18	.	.	TGTGCCAGCTCGCCGACCTACGCTAGCACAGATACGCAGTATTTT	CASSPTYASTDTQYF
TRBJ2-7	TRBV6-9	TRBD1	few	TGTGCCAGCGGTTCGTCGGGACAGGGATACGAGCAGTACTTC	CASGSSGQGYEQYF
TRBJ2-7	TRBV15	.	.	TGTGCCACCAGCAGAGAAGGGGGAGGGTATTTATACGAGCAGTACTTC	CATSREGGGYLYEQYF
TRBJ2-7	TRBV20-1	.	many	TGCAGTGCAAGACCTAGCGCCAACTCCTACGAGCAGTACTTC	CSARPSANSYEQYF
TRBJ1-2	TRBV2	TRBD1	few	TGTGCCAGCAGTGACCCATTATCGGACAGGCCCCGAACTTATAACTATGGCTACACCTTC	CASSDPLSDRPRTYNYGYTF
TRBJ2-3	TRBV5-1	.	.	TGCGCCAGCAGCTTGCTGACAGGGACTAGTAGCACAGATACGCAGTATTTT	CASSLLTGTSSTDTQYF
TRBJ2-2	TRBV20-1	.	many	TGCAGTGCTCTCGAAGATCCGACGAGGAACACCGGGGAGCTGTTTTTT	CSALEDPTRNTGELFF
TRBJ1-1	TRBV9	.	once	TGTGCCAGCAGCGTCTCAGCAGGGTCGGGGACTGAAGCTTTCTTT	CASSVSAGSGTEAFF
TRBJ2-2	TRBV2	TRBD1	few	TGTGCCAGCAGTGAATTCGGAATTAAGGGGGCGGCCGGGGAGCTGTTTTTT	CASSEFGIKGAAGELFF
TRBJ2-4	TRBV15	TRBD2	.	TGTGCCACCAGAGGACTAGATGGCGACATTCAGTACTTC	CATRGLDGDIQYF
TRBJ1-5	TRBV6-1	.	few	TGTGCCAGCGGGGGCGTTGGGGGCAATCAGCCCCAGCATTTT	CASGGVGGNQPQHF
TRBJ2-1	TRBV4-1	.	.	TGCGCCAGCAGCCAAGACCAGGGGGAGGCCTACAATGAGCAGTTCTTC	CASSQDQGEAYNEQFF
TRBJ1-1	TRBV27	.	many	TGTGCCAGCGGGGACCTGAAGGGGGTGAACACTGAAGCTTTCTTT	CASGDLKGVNTEAFF
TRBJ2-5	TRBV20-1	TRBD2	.	TGCAGTGCTAGAGATCTTCAAGGGGAGACTAGCGGGAGCCGGGCACAAGAGACCCAGTACTTC	CSARDLQGETSGSRAQETQYF